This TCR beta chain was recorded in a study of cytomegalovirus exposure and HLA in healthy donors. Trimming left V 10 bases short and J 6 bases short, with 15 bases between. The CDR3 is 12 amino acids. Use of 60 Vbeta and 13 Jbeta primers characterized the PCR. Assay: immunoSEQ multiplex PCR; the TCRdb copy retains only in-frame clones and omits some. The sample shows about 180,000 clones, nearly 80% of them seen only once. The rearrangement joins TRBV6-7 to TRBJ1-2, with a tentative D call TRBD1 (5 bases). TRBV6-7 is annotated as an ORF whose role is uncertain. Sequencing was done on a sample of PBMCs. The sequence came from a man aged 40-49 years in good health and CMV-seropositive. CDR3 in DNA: TGTGCCACTCCTCAGGGATATAATGGCTACACCTTC. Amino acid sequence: CATPQGYNGYTF.